These T cell receptor beta chains were read from a single sample in a study of shared clonotypes between healthy human individuals. Repertoires were generated with immunoSEQ multiplex PCR, while TCRdb's copy carries only in-frame clones and drops some. The table shows hundreds of thousands of clones, with approximately 96% occurring only once. The material sequenced was naive CD8+ T cells sorted from blood. Every receptor here comes from a woman in her twenties or thirties in good health. Both conserved end residues are part of each CDR3. Each record gives: D gene, J gene, clone size, V gene, CDR3 protein, CDR3 DNA. A D gene is named only where the DNA matches it firmly. Clone size, where shown, is once, few, many, or a class for clones that have expanded.

. | TRBJ1-5 | . | TRBV6-6 | CASSYRDQPQHF | TGTGCCAGCAGTTACCGGGACCAGCCCCAGCATTTT
TRBD1 | TRBJ2-7 | . | TRBV28 | CASSPPDRGYEQYF | TGTGCCAGCAGCCCCCCGGACAGGGGCTACGAGCAGTACTTC
TRBD1 | TRBJ2-7 | . | TRBV5-4 | CASSSYFGTGGYEQYF | TGTGCCAGCAGCTCCTACTTTGGGACAGGGGGCTACGAGCAGTACTTC
. | TRBJ2-1 | . | TRBV28 | CASSFPGAGLGNEQFF | TGTGCCAGCAGTTTTCCCGGAGCGGGCCTCGGCAATGAGCAGTTCTTC
. | TRBJ2-3 | . | TRBV28 | CASTRRGTSTDTQYF | TGTGCCAGCACCCGGAGGGGGACTAGCACAGATACGCAGTATTTT
TRBD2 | TRBJ2-3 | . | TRBV6-5 | CASSYETSGRDTQYF | TGTGCCAGCAGTTACGAGACTAGCGGTAGAGATACGCAGTATTTT
. | TRBJ2-2 | . | TRBV5-6 | CASSTLWRSNTGELFF | TGTGCCAGCAGCACCCTTTGGAGGTCGAACACCGGGGAGCTGTTTTTT
. | TRBJ2-3 | . | TRBV27 | CATGDGDTDTQYF | TGTGCCACGGGGGACGGGGACACAGATACGCAGTATTTT
TRBD1 | TRBJ1-1 | . | TRBV27 | CASRGQGNTEAFF | TGTGCCAGCAGGGGACAGGGGAATACTGAAGCTTTCTTT
. | TRBJ2-7 | . | TRBV2 | CASSDGLNGRYEQYF | TGTGCCAGCAGTGACGGGCTAAACGGACGATACGAGCAGTACTTC
TRBD2 | TRBJ2-5 | . | TRBV5-8 | CASSFLAGGETQYF | TGTGCCAGCAGCTTCCTAGCGGGAGGGGAGACCCAGTACTTC
. | TRBJ1-4 | . | TRBV19 | CASSLAGGFEKLFF | TGTGCCAGTAGTTTGGCCGGGGGCTTCGAAAAACTGTTTTTT
. | TRBJ1-1 | . | TRBV7-9 | CASWGVIGLQAMNTEAFF | TGTGCCAGCTGGGGGGTTATCGGACTGCAGGCGATGAACACTGAAGCTTTCTTT
. | TRBJ2-7 | few | TRBV28 | CASSLFGYEQYF | TGTGCCAGCAGTTTATTCGGCTACGAGCAGTACTTC
. | TRBJ2-1 | . | TRBV28 | CASTLAGTVVNEQFF | TGTGCCAGCACACTAGCCGGGACGGTGGTCAATGAGCAGTTCTTC
. | TRBJ2-7 | once | TRBV25-1 | CASSEQPRVEGNPYEQYF | TGTGCCAGCAGTGAACAACCTCGGGTGGAGGGCAACCCCTACGAGCAGTACTTC
. | TRBJ2-7 | . | TRBV6-5 | CASSYGGSGYEQYF | TGTGCCAGCAGTTACGGTGGGAGTGGGTACGAGCAGTACTTC
. | TRBJ2-1 | . | TRBV19 | CASSIFRSSYNEQFF | TGTGCCAGTAGTATTTTCCGAAGCTCCTACAATGAGCAGTTCTTC
. | TRBJ2-3 | . | TRBV28 | CASSPSSGLGTQYF | TGTGCCAGCAGTCCCTCATCGGGTTTAGGTACGCAGTATTTT
TRBD2 | TRBJ2-1 | once | TRBV7-9 | CASSTAGYEQFF | TGTGCCAGCAGCACAGCGGGGTATGAGCAGTTCTTC
. | TRBJ1-1 | once | TRBV2 | CASSELVQGGTEAFF | TGTGCCAGCAGTGAATTAGTCCAGGGCGGCACTGAAGCTTTCTTT
. | TRBJ2-5 | . | TRBV5-1 | CASSWTRRNQETQYF | TGCGCCAGCAGCTGGACTCGGCGGAACCAAGAGACCCAGTACTTC